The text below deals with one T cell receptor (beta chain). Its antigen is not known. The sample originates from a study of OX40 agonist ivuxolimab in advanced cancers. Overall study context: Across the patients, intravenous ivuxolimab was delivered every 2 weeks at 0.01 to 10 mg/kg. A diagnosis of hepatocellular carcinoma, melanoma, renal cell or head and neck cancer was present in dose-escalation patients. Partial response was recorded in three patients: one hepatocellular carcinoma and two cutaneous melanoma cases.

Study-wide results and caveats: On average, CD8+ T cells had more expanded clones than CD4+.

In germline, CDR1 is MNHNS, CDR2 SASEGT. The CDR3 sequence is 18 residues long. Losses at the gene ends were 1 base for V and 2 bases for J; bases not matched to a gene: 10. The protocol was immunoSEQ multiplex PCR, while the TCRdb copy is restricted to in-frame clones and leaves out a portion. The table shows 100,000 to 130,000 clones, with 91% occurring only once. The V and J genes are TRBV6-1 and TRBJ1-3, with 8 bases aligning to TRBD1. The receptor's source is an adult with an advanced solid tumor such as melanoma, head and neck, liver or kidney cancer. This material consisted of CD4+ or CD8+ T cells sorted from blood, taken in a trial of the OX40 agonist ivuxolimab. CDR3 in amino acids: CASSEGQGAPLAGNTIYF. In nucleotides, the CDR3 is TGTGCCAGCAGTGAAGGCCAGGGGGCGCCTCTCGCTGGAAACACCATATATTTT.